Presented here are 20 T cell receptor beta chains from one specimen sequenced in a study of blood T cell repertoires in COVID-19. Clones were read by immunoSEQ multiplex PCR, and TCRdb kept only the in-frame ones, dropping some. The table includes 300,000 to 400,000 clones, roughly 88% detected once. Sample: PBMCs or T cells enriched from blood (not recorded which). The receptors come from a woman in her thirties with acute COVID-19.

The V gene is TRBV7-3, the J gene TRBJ2-6, with TRBD2 matching over 9 bases. This CDR3 has 18 residues. Germline CDR1 reads SGHTA; CDR2 reads FQGTGA. V gave up 5 bases and J gave up 0 bases; unmatched junction bases: 8. CDR3 region: CASSPKRGAVSGANVLTF. The CDR3 DNA reads as TGTGCCAGCAGCCCTAAGCGGGGGGCTGTCTCTGGGGCCAACGTCCTGACTTTC.

The chain recombines TRBV2 with TRBJ1-5; D is uncertain. Trimming removed 3 bases from V and 1 base from J, with 13 bases in between. This CDR3 is built from 16 residues. Germline CDR1 SNHLY, CDR2 FYNNEI. DNA for the CDR3: TGTGCCAGCAGTGAGAGGGTGGGTGGCAGCAATCAGCCCCAGCATTTT. This encodes CASSERVGGSNQPQHF.

The rearrangement joins TRBV5-1 to TRBJ2-3, with 15 bases lining up with TRBD2. Per the germline V gene, CDR1 is SGHRS and CDR2 is YFSETQ. The junction had 5 bases not matched to a gene; V was cut back by 4 bases and J by 2 bases. There are 17 residues in the CDR3. CDR3 sequence (DNA): TGCGCCAGCAGCCCCGGACTAGCGGGGGGGTTCACAGATACGCAGTATTTT. Protein sequence: CASSPGLAGGFTDTQYF.

The rearrangement uses TRBV11-2 and TRBJ2-7; tentatively, D is TRBD2 (6 bases). Trimming shortened V by 5 bases and J by 6 bases, and 14 bases separated the two germline ends. The CDR3 is 13 residues long. Germline V gene sequence: CDR1 SGHAT, CDR2 FQNNGV. CDR3 nucleotides: TGTGCCAGCAGCAATACATCGCGGGGCGAGCAGTACTTC. It specifies CASSNTSRGEQYF. Looking up the rest from reference TRBV11-2 and TRBJ2-7 gives the full variable domain: EAGVAQSPRYKIIEKRQSVAFWCNPISGHATLYWYQQILGQGPKLLIQFQNNGVVDDSQLPKDRFSAERLKGVDSTLKIQPAKLEDSAVYLCASSNTSRGEQYFGPGTRLTVT.

The sample holds one count of this clone. The chain is built from TRBV11-2 and TRBJ2-6; 7 bases map to TRBD2. CDR3 length: 18 amino acids. CDR1 and CDR2 (germline): SGHAT, FQNNGV. Losses at the gene ends were 2 bases for V and 0 bases for J; bases not matched to a gene: 7. The CDR3: CASSLRGLGNSGANVLTF. CDR3 nucleotides: TGTGCCAGCAGCTTACGAGGACTAGGCAACTCTGGGGCCAACGTCCTGACTTTC.

This clone was recorded once. J is TRBJ2-1 and V is TRBV9, with 10 nucleotides matching TRBD2. Trimming at V came to 0 bases and at J to 12 bases, leaving 9 bases not matched to a gene. The germline CDR1 and CDR2 sequences are SGDLS and YYNGEE. The CDR3 contains 15 residues. CDR3: CASSVVSGGAIMQFF. The CDR3 nucleotides are TGTGCCAGCAGCGTAGTCAGCGGGGGGGCCATTATGCAGTTCTTC.

The chain joins TRBV7-9 to TRBJ1-4; 8 nucleotides match TRBD1. Germline assignment: CDR1 SEHNR and CDR2 FQNEAQ (reference sequence). This CDR3 comprises 14 residues. J gave up 8 bases and V 10 bases, and 12 bases lay outside the gene matches. CDR3 sequence (DNA): TGTGCCATCGATCTCAGGGGGCGCGGGGAAAAACTGTTTTTT. Translation gives CAIDLRGRGEKLFF. The entire variable domain, with the rest obtained from reference TRBV7-9 and TRBJ1-4, is as follows: DTGVSQNPRHKITKRGQNVTFRCDPISEHNRLYWYRQTLGQGPEFLTYFQNEAQLEKSRLLSDRFSAERPKGSFSTLEIQRTEQGDSAMYLCAIDLRGRGEKLFFGSGTQLSVL.

In this sample, this clone turned up once. The rearrangement joins TRBV5-8 to TRBJ1-4; D perhaps matches TRBD1 (6 bases). The germline V gene encodes CDR1 SGHTS and CDR2 YDEGEE. Trimming took 4 bases from V and 6 from J, leaving 13 bases between them. This CDR3 has 14 residues. Written as DNA, the CDR3 is TGTGCCAGCAGCAGCGTACAGGGCTATGAAAAACTGTTTTTT. Its translation: CASSSVQGYEKLFF. Supplemented by reference TRBV5-8 and TRBJ1-4, the full variable domain reads EAGVTQSPTHLIKTRGQQATLRCSPISGHTSVYWYQQALGLGLQFLLWYDEGEERNRGNFPPRFSGRQFPNYSSELNVNALELEDSALYLCASSSVQGYEKLFFGSGTQLSVL.

The chain is built from TRBV10-3 and TRBJ2-3; the match to TRBD2 covers 10 bases. The CDR3 spans 16 residues. Germline CDR1 reads ENHRY; CDR2 reads SYGVKD. V shed 0 bases and J 1 base; nucleotides not matched to a gene: 1. The CDR3 DNA sequence: TGTGCCATCAGTGAGTCGCTAGCGGGGGGCACAGATACGCAGTATTTT. Its protein product is CAISESLAGGTDTQYF.

As DNA, the CDR3 is TGTGCCAGCAGTTTTCATTCGAAGACAGGGGCTGAAGCTTTCTTT. Amino acids: CASSFHSKTGAEAFF. The V and J genes are TRBV6-5 and TRBJ1-1, with 8 bases that match TRBD1. Germline loops: CDR1 MNHEY, CDR2 SVGAGI. The CDR3 is made up of 15 amino acids. Germline trimming cut 4 bases from V and 6 bases from J; bases unmatched to any gene: 10.

V and J are TRBV9 and TRBJ2-1; TRBD1 agrees at 10 bases. The CDR3 runs 16 residues. Germline V gives CDR1 SGDLS, CDR2 YYNGEE. J was trimmed by 4 bases and V by 3 bases; bases with no gene match: 7. The chain's CDR3 is CASSDPRDRGYNEQFF. DNA of the CDR3: TGTGCCAGCAGCGATCCCCGGGACAGGGGATACAATGAGCAGTTCTTC. Filled out from reference TRBV9 and TRBJ2-1, the complete variable domain reads DSGVTQTPKHLITATGQRVTLRCSPRSGDLSVYWYQQSLDQGLQFLIQYYNGEERAKGNILERFSAQQFPDLHSELNLSSLELGDSALYFCASSDPRDRGYNEQFFGPGTRLTVL.

The V gene is TRBV18, the J gene TRBJ2-5, with D unclear. Between the trimmed V and J ends, which lost 4 bases and 0 bases, there was a span of 3 bases. The CDR3 totals 12 residues. Per germline, CDR1 KGHSH and CDR2 LQKENI. The CDR3 here is CASSRDQETQYF. DNA for the CDR3: TGTGCCAGCTCACGCGACCAAGAGACCCAGTACTTC.

This clone has more than one count but fewer than ten. The V call is TRBV28, the J call TRBJ2-3; possible D gene TRBD1, 5 bases. The CDR3 extends over 14 amino acids. CDR1 MDHEN and CDR2 SYDVKM come from the germline V gene. V dropped 4 bases and J dropped 2 bases, with 10 bases sitting between them. The CDR3 spells CASSYDSSTDTQYF. In DNA, the CDR3 is TGTGCCAGCAGTTACGACAGTTCCACAGATACGCAGTATTTT. Supplemented by reference TRBV28 and TRBJ2-3, the full variable domain reads DVKVTQSSRYLVKRTGEKVFLECVQDMDHENMFWYRQDPGLGLRLIYFSYDVKMKEKGDIPEGYSVSREKKERFSLILESASTNQTSMYLCASSYDSSTDTQYFGPGTRLTVL.

The rearrangement links TRBV27 to TRBJ1-5, with 10 bases that match TRBD1. Unmatched junction bases numbered 2, after V lost 0 bases and J lost 6 bases. This CDR3 region has 15 residues. CDR1 and CDR2 (germline): MNHEY, SMNVEV (reference sequence). The CDR3 region has the DNA TGTGCCAGCAGTTTATCGACAGGGGGCGGTCAGCCCCAGCATTTT. It yields the protein CASSLSTGGGQPQHF.

The chain employs TRBV28 and TRBJ2-7; D gene unclear. The CDR3 length is 13 residues. The V end was cut by 3 bases, the J end by 2 bases, with 8 bases between. CDR1 MDHEN and CDR2 SYDVKM come from the germline V gene. CDR3 sequence reads: CASSFTNTYEQYF. DNA for the CDR3: TGTGCCAGCAGTTTTACAAATACCTACGAGCAGTACTTC.

The table lists this clone with a count of one. This chain uses TRBV19 with TRBJ2-7, with D possibly being TRBD1 (5 bases). V gave up 6 bases and J gave up 3 bases, with 18 bases separating them. This CDR3 has 15 amino acids. In germline, CDR1 is LNHDA, CDR2 SQIVND (reference sequence). CDR3 in amino acids: CASRLGQGSGYEQYF. CDR3 bases: TGTGCCAGTAGATTGGGCCAGGGATCTGGCTACGAGCAGTACTTC.

V and J are TRBV27 and TRBJ2-5; tentatively, D is TRBD2 (7 bases). Trimming took 0 bases from V and 5 from J, leaving 13 bases between them. Germline-derived CDR1 and CDR2 are MNHEY and SMNVEV (reference sequence). CDR3 length equals 15 residues. The CDR3 DNA reads TGTGCCAGCAGTTTATCTCCGGGGGGCGGCGAGACCCAGTACTTC. The encoded protein is CASSLSPGGGETQYF.

The gene calls are TRBV29-1 and TRBJ2-1, with 16 bases identical to TRBD2. The length of the CDR3 is 17 residues. Germline CDR1 and CDR2: SQVTM and ANQGSEA. Unmatched junction bases numbered 5, after V lost 6 bases and J lost 0 bases. The CDR3 DNA reads TGCAGCGTCGCGGGACTAGCGGGGGGGAGCTCCTACAATGAGCAGTTCTTC. Its protein is CSVAGLAGGSSYNEQFF.

This clone was seen once. The chain's CDR3 is CASSLSGGEPQHF. CDR3 coding DNA: TGTGCCAGCAGCTTAAGCGGGGGGGAGCCCCAGCATTTT. V usage is TRBV7-3 and J usage is TRBJ1-5; maybe TRBD1 (5 bases). This CDR3 is 13 amino acids long. The ends were cut back, 1 base at V and 8 bases at J, with 9 bases in the middle. Germline lookup yields CDR1 SGHTA and CDR2 FQGTGA.

This chain uses TRBV6-5 with TRBJ2-7; maybe TRBD2 (5 bases). Germline-derived CDR1 and CDR2 are MNHEY and SVGAGI. There are 16 residues in the CDR3. Trimming shortened V by 0 bases and J by 0 bases, and 12 bases separated the two germline ends. The CDR3 DNA sequence: TGTGCCAGCAGTTACTCGCTCGCTAGCCTCTCCTACGAGCAGTACTTC. This gives the protein CASSYSLASLSYEQYF.